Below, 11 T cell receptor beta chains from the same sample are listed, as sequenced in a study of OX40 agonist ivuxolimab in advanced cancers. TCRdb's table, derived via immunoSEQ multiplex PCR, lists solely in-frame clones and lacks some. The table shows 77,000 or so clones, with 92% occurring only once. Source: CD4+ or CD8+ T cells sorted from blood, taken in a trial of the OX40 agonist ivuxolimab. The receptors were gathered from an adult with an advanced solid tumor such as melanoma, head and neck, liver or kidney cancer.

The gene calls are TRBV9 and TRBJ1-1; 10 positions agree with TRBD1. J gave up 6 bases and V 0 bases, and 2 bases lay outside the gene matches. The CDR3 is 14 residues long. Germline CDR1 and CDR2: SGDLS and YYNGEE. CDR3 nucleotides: TGTGCCAGCAGCGTAGCCGGACAGGGGGCTGAAGCTTTCTTT. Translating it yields CASSVAGQGAEAFF.

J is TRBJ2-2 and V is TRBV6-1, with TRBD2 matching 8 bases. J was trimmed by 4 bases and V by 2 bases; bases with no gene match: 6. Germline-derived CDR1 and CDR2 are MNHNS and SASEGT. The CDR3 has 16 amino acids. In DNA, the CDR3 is TGTGCCAGCAGTGAAATAAGCGGGAGCAGCACCGGGGAGCTGTTTTTT. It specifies CASSEISGSSTGELFF.

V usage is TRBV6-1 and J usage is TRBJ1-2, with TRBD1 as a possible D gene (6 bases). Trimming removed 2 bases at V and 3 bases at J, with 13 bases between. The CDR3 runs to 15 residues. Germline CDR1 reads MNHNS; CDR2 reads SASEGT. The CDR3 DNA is TGTGCCAGCAGTGAACAGGGGTCTCCCCACTATGGCTACACCTTC. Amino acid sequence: CASSEQGSPHYGYTF.

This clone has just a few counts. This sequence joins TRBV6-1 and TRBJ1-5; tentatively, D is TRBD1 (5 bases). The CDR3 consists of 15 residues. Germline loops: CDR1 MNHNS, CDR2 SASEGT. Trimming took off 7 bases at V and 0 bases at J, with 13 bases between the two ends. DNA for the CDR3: TGTGCCAGCAATTTCGGGGCGGCTAGCAATCAGCCCCAGCATTTT. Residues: CASNFGAASNQPQHF.

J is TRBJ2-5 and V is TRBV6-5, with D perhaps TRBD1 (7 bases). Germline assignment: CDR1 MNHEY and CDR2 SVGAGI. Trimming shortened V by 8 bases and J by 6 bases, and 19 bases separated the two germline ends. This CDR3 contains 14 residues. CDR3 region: CASGGRGVEQTQYF. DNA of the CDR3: TGTGCCAGCGGGGGCAGGGGGGTTGAACAGACCCAGTACTTC.

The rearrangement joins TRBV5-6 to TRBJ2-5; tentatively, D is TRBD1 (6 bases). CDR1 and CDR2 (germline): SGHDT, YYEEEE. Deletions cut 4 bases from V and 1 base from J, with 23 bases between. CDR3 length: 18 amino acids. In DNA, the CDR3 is TGTGCCAGCAGCGGACGGACCCGGGACAAGGTAAGCCAAGAGACCCAGTACTTC. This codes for CASSGRTRDKVSQETQYF.

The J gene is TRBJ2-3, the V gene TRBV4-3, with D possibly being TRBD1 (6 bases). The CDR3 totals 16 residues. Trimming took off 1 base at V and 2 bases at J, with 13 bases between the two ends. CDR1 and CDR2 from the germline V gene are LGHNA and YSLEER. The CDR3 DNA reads TGCGCCAGCAGCCAAGGACAGGTCGGTCACACAGATACGCAGTATTTT. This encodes CASSQGQVGHTDTQYF.

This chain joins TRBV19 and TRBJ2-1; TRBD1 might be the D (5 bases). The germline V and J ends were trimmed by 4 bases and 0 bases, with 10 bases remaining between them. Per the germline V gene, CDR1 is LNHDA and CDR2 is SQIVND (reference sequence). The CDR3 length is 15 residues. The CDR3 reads CASSKQVTSYNEQFF. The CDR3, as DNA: TGTGCCAGTAGTAAACAGGTCACCTCCTACAATGAGCAGTTCTTC.

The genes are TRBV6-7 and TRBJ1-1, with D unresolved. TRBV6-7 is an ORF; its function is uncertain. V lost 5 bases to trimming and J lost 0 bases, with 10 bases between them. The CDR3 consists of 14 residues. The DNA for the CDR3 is TGTGCCAGCAGTGTTGAGTCGCTGAACACTGAAGCTTTCTTT. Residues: CASSVESLNTEAFF.

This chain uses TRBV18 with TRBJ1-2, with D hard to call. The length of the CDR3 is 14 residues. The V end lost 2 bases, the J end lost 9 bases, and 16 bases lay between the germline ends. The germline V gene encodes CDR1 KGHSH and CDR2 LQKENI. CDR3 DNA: TGTGCCAGCTCACCAGGGTACGGCTATGAGAGCTACACCTTC. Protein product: CASSPGYGYESYTF.

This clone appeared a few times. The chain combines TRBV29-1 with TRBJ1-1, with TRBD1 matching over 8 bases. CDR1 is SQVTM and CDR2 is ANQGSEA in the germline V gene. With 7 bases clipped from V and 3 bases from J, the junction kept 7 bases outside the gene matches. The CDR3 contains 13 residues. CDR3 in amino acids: CSAGTGGDTEAFF. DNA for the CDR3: TGCAGCGCGGGGACAGGAGGAGACACTGAAGCTTTCTTT.